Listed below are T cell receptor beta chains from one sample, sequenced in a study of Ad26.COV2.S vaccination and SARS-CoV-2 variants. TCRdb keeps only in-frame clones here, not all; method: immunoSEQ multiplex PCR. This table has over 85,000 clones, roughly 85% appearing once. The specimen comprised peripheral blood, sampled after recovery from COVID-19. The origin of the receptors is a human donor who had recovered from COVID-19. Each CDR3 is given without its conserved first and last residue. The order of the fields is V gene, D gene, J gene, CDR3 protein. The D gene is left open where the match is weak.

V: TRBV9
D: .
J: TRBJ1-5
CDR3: ASSRTASSNQPQH

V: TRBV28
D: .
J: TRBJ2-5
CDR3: ASSLRSRGLETQY

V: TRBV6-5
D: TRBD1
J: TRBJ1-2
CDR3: ASSHGTGKLGYT

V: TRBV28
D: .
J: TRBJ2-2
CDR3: ASSYETNTGELF

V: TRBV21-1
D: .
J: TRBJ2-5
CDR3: ASSKSLAGNQETQY

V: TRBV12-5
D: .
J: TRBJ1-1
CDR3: ASGLDDGRLNTEAF

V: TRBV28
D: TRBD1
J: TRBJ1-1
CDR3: ASSWGQDEAF

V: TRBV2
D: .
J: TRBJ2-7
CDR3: ASTATVLSYEQY

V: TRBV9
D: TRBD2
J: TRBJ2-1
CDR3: ASSVELADLDNEQF

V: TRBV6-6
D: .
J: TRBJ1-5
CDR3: ASSYQGQRGNQPQH

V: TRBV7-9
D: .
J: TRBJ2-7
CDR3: ASSSKLEVVYEQY

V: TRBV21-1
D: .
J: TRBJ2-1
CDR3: ASSKSKTRQGCHNEQF

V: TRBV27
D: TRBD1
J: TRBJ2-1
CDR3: APLRDRGRNEQF

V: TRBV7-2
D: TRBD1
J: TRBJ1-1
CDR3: ASSFTDRVYTEAF

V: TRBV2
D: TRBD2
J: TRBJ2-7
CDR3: ASRYKTSGRREQY

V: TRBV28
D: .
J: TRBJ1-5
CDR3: ASREWLNQPQH

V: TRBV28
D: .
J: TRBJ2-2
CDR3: ASSLSAVNTGELF

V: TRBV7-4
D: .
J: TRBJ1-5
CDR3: ASSLDYKSNQPQH

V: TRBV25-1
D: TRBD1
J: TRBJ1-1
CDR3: ASIRTGKSSEAF

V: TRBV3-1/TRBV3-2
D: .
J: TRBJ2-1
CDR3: ASSQASFDEQF

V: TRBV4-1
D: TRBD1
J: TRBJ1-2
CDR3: ASSQGNGRTGAKEDYGYT

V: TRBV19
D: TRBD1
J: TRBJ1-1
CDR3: ASSPVGGTGLHNTEAF

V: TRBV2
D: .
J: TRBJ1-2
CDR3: ASSPDGVSGFSYGYT

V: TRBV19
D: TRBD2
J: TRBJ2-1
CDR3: ASAGLAGAYEQF

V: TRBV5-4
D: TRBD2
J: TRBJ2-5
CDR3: ASSRARGGSGQETQY

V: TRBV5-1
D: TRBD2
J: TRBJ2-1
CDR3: ASSLTSGSYNEQF

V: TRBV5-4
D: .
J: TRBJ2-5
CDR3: ASSLEVAETQY

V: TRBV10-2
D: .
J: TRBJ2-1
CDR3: ASSEFRGTPF

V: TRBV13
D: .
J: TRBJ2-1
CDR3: ASSPRDRGYNEQF

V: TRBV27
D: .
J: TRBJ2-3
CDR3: ASSRADTQY

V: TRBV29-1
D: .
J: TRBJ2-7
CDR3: SVLGTPRERYEQY

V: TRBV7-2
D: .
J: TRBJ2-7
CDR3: ASSFGEAPYYEQY

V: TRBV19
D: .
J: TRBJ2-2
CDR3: ASSIRGNTGELF

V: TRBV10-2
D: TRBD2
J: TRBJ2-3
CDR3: ASRETLARSTDTQY

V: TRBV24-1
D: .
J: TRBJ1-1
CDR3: ATSDPSRNTEAF

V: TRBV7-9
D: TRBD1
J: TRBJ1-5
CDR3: ASSLGGTVNQPQH

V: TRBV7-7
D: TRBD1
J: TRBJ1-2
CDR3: ASSLGQGVLGYGYT

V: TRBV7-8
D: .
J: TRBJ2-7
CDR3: ASSFRGWVYEQY

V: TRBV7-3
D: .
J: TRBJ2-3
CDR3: ASSKILGDTQY

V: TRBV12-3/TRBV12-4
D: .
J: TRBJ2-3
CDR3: ASSSTPNTQY

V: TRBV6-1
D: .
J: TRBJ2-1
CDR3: ASSDNFGAYNNEQF

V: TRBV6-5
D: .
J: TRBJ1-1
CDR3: ASARTGQNTEAF

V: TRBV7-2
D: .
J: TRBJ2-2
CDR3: ASSLSGGLLNTGELF

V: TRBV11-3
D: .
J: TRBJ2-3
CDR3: ASSLDTPGVGTDTQY

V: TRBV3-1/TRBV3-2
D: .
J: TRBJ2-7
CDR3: ASSLKAGSRSYEQY

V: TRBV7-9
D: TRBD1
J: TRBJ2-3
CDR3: ASSLSGTGGATDTQY

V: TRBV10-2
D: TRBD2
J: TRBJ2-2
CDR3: ASSVASGMGTGELF

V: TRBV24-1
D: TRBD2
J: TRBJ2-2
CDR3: ATLGGDTGELF

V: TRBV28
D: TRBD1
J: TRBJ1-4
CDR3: ASSLAGQTQKLF

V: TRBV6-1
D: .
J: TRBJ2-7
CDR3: ASSEEQTWVSYEQY

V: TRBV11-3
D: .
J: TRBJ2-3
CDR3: ASSPARLPTEGLTDTQY

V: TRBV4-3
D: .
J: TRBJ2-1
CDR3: ASSQDLGEWSYNEQF